What follows are 8 T cell receptor beta chains derived from one specimen sequenced in a study of shared clonotypes between healthy human individuals. Clones were read by immunoSEQ multiplex PCR, and TCRdb kept only the in-frame ones, dropping some. The data show approximately 470,000 clones, roughly 80% seen once. Source material: PBMCs. The receptor source for this set is a woman aged 40 to 50 in good health. Some clones in this sample may be carry-over from other donors' samples.

The chain couples TRBV25-1 to TRBJ1-2; TRBD1 agrees at 10 bases. V shed 2 bases, J shed 3 bases, and the junction held 3 bases outside the gene matches. Germline V gene lookup returns CDR1 MGHDK and CDR2 SYGVNS. The CDR3 has 15 residues. CDR3: CASSERGQGDYGYTF. CDR3 nucleotide sequence: TGTGCCAGCAGTGAAAGAGGACAGGGGGACTATGGCTACACCTTC.

The rearrangement uses TRBV5-1 and TRBJ1-5; 8 positions agree with TRBD1. The germline gives CDR1 SGHRS, CDR2 YFSETQ. V gave up 4 bases and J gave up 6 bases; unmatched junction bases: 6. The CDR3 covers 14 residues. The CDR3 DNA sequence: TGCGCCAGCAGCCCCGACAGGGGTGGTCAGCCCCAGCATTTT. Encoded protein: CASSPDRGGQPQHF.

This clone was found once. The V call is TRBV27, the J call TRBJ1-3; 11 nucleotides line up with TRBD2. With the DNA end fitting TRBJ2-2 better, the J assignment may be wrong. The CDR3 runs to 14 residues. The germline V gene encodes CDR1 MNHEY and CDR2 SMNVEV (reference sequence). Written as DNA, the CDR3 is TGTGCCAGCAGTTTTAGCGGGAGGGCCGGGGAGCTGTTTTTT. Protein: CASSFSGRAGELFF.

This clone was observed a single time. A read error likely explains this, since a far larger clone differs by one base. The chain joins TRBV25-1 to TRBJ1-1; D call uncertain. This CDR3 spans 14 amino acids. Germline V CDR1 and CDR2: MGHDK, SYGVNS. As DNA, the CDR3 is TGTGACAGCAGTGACCGCAGCCTGAACACTGAAGCTTTCTTT. The encoded protein is CDSSDRSLNTEAFF.

V and J are TRBV18 and TRBJ2-7; D call uncertain. Germline V CDR1 and CDR2: KGHSH, LQKENI. The CDR3 is made up of 12 amino acids. V was cut by 5 bases and J by 4 bases, with 9 bases left in between. The CDR3 protein is CASSSGLYEQYF. The CDR3 DNA is TGTGCCAGCTCATCTGGATTGTACGAGCAGTACTTC.

The table lists this clone with a count of one. The chain carries TRBV18 and TRBJ2-3; D may be TRBD2 (5 bases). The CDR3 length is 13 residues. V was clipped by 5 bases and J by 0 bases, with 6 bases between them. Germline loops: CDR1 KGHSH, CDR2 LQKENI. CDR3 in amino acids: CASSSGSTDTQYF. The CDR3 DNA sequence: TGTGCCAGCTCATCGGGGAGCACAGATACGCAGTATTTT.

This chain connects TRBV18 to TRBJ1-3; D unresolved. The V gene's germline CDR1 is KGHSH and CDR2 LQKENI. V dropped 2 bases and J dropped 0 bases, with 17 bases sitting between them. This CDR3 spans 18 amino acids. The CDR3 DNA reads TGTGCCAGCTCACCAGTTTCTGGGCAAAGTCTCTCTGGAAACACCATATATTTT. As protein: CASSPVSGQSLSGNTIYF.

V is TRBV28 and J is TRBJ1-2; 9 bases map to TRBD1. This CDR3 comprises 14 residues. CDR1 is MDHEN and CDR2 is SYDVKM in the germline V gene. The J segment lost 3 bases and the V segment lost 6 bases, leaving 5 bases of the junction unmatched. For the CDR3, the DNA is TGTGCCAGCAGACAGGGGGCTTTTGACTATGGCTACACCTTC. Protein sequence: CASRQGAFDYGYTF.